This TCR beta chain was captured by sequencing in a study of human T cells and chemical hapten exposure. Study observations and caveats: PT1 expanded TCR counts and patch test score were linked, and their correlation was positive.

TCRdb passed the RACE reads through MiXCR, listing each CDR3 protein once. The sample has around 120,000 distinct CDR3 sequences, approximately 15% seen once. Details on this clonotype: Its specificity is unknown.

This sample's time point: pre-sensitization, week 0. Treatment indicated: therapeutic diphenylcyclopropenone sensitization with weekly scalp DPC. The input for sequencing was whole blood, taken in connection with sensitization to the hapten diphenylcyclopropenone (DPC). The TCR comes from a woman between 18 and 29 years old with alopecia areata. Some clones in this sample may be carry-over from other donors' samples.

In DNA, the CDR3 is TGCGCCAGCAGCCAAGGCCGGACAGGGAACATGAACACTGAAGCTTTCTTT. Protein sequence: CASSQGRTGNMNTEAFF. The rearrangement uses TRBV4-1 and TRBJ1-1; TRBD1 aligns across 8 bases. Looked up from germline, CDR1 is MGHRA and CDR2 is YSYEKL. V lost 1 base, J lost 0 bases, and 7 bases stayed unmatched. This CDR3 spans 17 amino acids.